The present TCR beta chain was sequenced within a study of shared clonotypes between healthy human individuals. Study results and caveats: Represented genetic and exposure-history diversity was restricted by having few donors. Among donors, the sharing of clonotypes was expected to be influenced by sequencing depth.

Germline CDR1 GTSNPN, CDR2 SVGIG (reference sequence). This CDR3 is 15 amino acids long. With 4 bases clipped from V and 8 bases from J, the junction kept 8 bases outside the gene matches. Assay execution proceeded at the deep level. Sequencing on ten immunoSEQ deep assay plates was performed for unsorted PBMC DNA. The method was immunoSEQ multiplex PCR; TCRdb's version includes in-frame clones alone and lacks a portion of them. Of around 500,000 clones detected, about 76% appear once; the ten largest clones hold approximately 13%. Worth noting for this clone: Its specificity is not known.

The TCR originated in a woman between 35 and 50 years old in good health. Some clones in this sample may be carry-over from other donors' samples. The J gene is TRBJ2-1, the V gene TRBV30, with TRBD2 matching 13 bases. The specimen was PBMCs. The CDR3 nucleotides are TGTGCCTGGAACCCGGGACTAGCGGGATCCCATGAGCAGTTCTTC. Translated, it gives CAWNPGLAGSHEQFF.